The 6 T cell receptor beta chains below all came from one sample that was sequenced in a study of response to subunit inactivated influenza vaccine. One entry per CDR3 protein results from TCRdb running MiXCR on the RT-PCR reads. The data show about 480,000 distinct CDR3 sequences, roughly 13% seen once. The sequences come from PBMCs from blood, collected roughly 6 weeks after vaccination. These receptors originate from a man aged 45 to 65 who received an inactivated influenza vaccine.

In its sample, this clonotype was seen a few times. The gene calls are TRBV9 and TRBJ2-5; D is unresolved. V was clipped by 3 bases and J by 7 bases, with 13 bases between them. This CDR3 comprises 13 residues. Per germline, CDR1 SGDLS and CDR2 YYNGEE. The DNA of the CDR3 is TGTGCCAGCAGCGCCCACACGTGGGGGACCCAGTACTTC. This codes for CASSAHTWGTQYF.

This clonotype was seen only a few times. The chain has TRBV3-1 and TRBJ1-2, with 10 bases matching TRBD1. The V and J ends lost 4 bases and 5 bases, in that order; junction bases with no gene match: 4. The germline V gene encodes CDR1 LGHDT and CDR2 YNNKEL (reference sequence). This CDR3 is built from 14 residues. The DNA of the CDR3 is TGTGCCAGCAGCCGCGGACAGGGGGAGTATGGCTACACCTTC. It translates to CASSRGQGEYGYTF.

This clonotype was counted only a few times. The chain combines TRBV12-3 or TRBV12-4 with TRBJ1-1, with D maybe TRBD1 (5 bases). The CDR3 has 14 amino acids. The V and J ends lost 3 bases and 6 bases respectively, with 14 bases between them. The CDR3 DNA sequence: TGTGCCAGCAGTTTGAAGGGGACGGGCGCTGAAGCTTTCTTT. Translating it yields CASSLKGTGAEAFF.

The gene calls are TRBV14 and TRBJ1-5; no firm D call. The germline V gene has CDR1 SGHDN and CDR2 FVKESK. This CDR3 comprises 13 residues. Trimming took off 10 bases at V and 0 bases at J, with 10 bases between the two ends. The CDR3 DNA reads TGTGCCAAGTCAAGGAGTAGCAATCAGCCCCAGCATTTT. Translation: CAKSRSSNQPQHF.

This clonotype has at least ten counts. This sequence joins TRBV25-1 and TRBJ2-5, with 7 positions matching TRBD1. The V gene's germline CDR1 is MGHDK and CDR2 SYGVNS. This CDR3 is built from 18 residues. V was clipped by 1 base and J by 1 base; unmatched bases: 12. This CDR3 is CASSEWPGQQTSQETQYF. The CDR3 DNA sequence: TGTGCCAGCAGTGAATGGCCGGGACAGCAGACTTCCCAAGAGACCCAGTACTTC.

About this clonotype itself: One end of the junction is discordant with germline, which a read error may explain. This chain uses TRBV5-1 with TRBJ1-2; no reliable D call. The CDR3 is 15 amino acids. Germline loops: CDR1 SGHRS, CDR2 YFSETQ. CDR3 nucleotides: TGCGCCAGCAGCTCCAACCCGAGAGTAAACTATGGCTACAGCTTC. It specifies CASSSNPRVNYGYSF.